What follows are 29 T cell receptor beta chains derived from one specimen sequenced in a study of glioma-infiltrating T cells after dendritic cell vaccination. Time point in this sample: after dendritic cell vaccination, including at tumor progression/relapse. Sequenced by immunoSEQ multiplex PCR; TCRdb stores in-frame clones only, minus some. The table lists about 65,000 clones, approximately 86% of them singletons. The sequences come from blood, collected after dendritic cell vaccination. The receptors originated from a human donor with glioblastoma.

The chain carries TRBV19 and TRBJ2-2; possible D gene TRBD2, 5 bases. The CDR3 length is 14 residues. With 10 bases removed from V and 0 bases from J, the gap between germline ends came to 12 bases. Germline V gene lookup returns CDR1 LNHDA and CDR2 SQIVND (reference sequence). CDR3 DNA sequence: TGTGCCACTGCTGACGGGGCGAACACCGGGGAGCTGTTTTTT. This gives the protein CATADGANTGELFF. The whole variable domain, filled in from reference TRBV19 and TRBJ2-2, reads DGGITQSPKYLFRKEGQNVTLSCEQNLNHDAMYWYRQDPGQGLRLIYYSQIVNDFQKGDIAEGYSVSREKKESFPLTVTSAQKNPTAFYLCATADGANTGELFFGEGSRLTVL.

The rearrangement uses TRBV5-1 and TRBJ2-3; the match to TRBD1 covers 9 bases. The CDR3 runs to 16 residues. V lost 5 bases and J lost 2; bases outside the gene matches: 9. Germline V CDR1 and CDR2: SGHRS, YFSETQ. CDR3 loop: CASSSGQGINTDTQYF. Written as DNA, the CDR3 is TGCGCCAGCAGTTCTGGACAGGGGATCAACACAGATACGCAGTATTTT.

The chain uses TRBV18 and TRBJ1-2; 9 bases agree with TRBD1. Germline assignment: CDR1 KGHSH and CDR2 LQKENI. The V gene end was trimmed by 3 bases and the J gene end by 4 bases; junction bases not matched to a gene: 6. The CDR3 length is 15 residues. The CDR3 DNA reads as TGTGCCAGCTCACCGCGCCCGGACAGGGGCTATGGCTACACCTTC. Translating it yields CASSPRPDRGYGYTF.

This chain links TRBV11-3 with TRBJ2-1, with D unresolved. Between the trimmed V and J ends, which lost 7 bases and 0 bases, there was a span of 13 bases. CDR1 is SGHNT and CDR2 is YENEEA in the germline V gene. This CDR3 spans 15 amino acids. The CDR3 reads CASTIHGGSYNEQFF. CDR3 coding DNA: TGTGCCAGCACCATACACGGCGGCTCCTACAATGAGCAGTTCTTC.

The chain has TRBV18 and TRBJ1-1; D possibly corresponds to TRBD1 (6 bases). The germline gives CDR1 KGHSH, CDR2 LQKENI. V gave up 1 base and J gave up 0 bases, with 9 bases separating them. The CDR3 is made up of 15 amino acids. The CDR3 loop is CASSPLQGMNTEAFF. CDR3 DNA sequence: TGTGCCAGCTCACCACTACAGGGCATGAACACTGAAGCTTTCTTT.

The sample holds a few counts of this clone. The chain uses TRBV5-6 and TRBJ1-6, with TRBD1 matching 9 bases. The CDR3 runs 15 residues. CDR1 SGHDT and CDR2 YYEEEE come from the germline V gene. V lost 2 bases and J lost 9; bases outside the gene matches: 6. The CDR3 sequence: CASSLTGGGGSPLHF. The CDR3 DNA sequence: TGTGCCAGCAGCTTAACAGGGGGCGGCGGTTCACCCCTCCACTTT.

The chain employs TRBV9 and TRBJ2-2; the D gene is possibly TRBD1 (5 bases). V was shortened by 0 bases and J by 8 bases, with 8 bases between the two germline ends. Germline V lookup: CDR1 SGDLS, CDR2 YYNGEE. The CDR3 has 13 amino acids. The CDR3 DNA follows: TGTGCCAGCAGCGTAGTGAAGGGGGGGGAGCTGTTTTTT. This encodes CASSVVKGGELFF.

The J gene is TRBJ2-1, the V gene TRBV11-2, with unresolved D. Per germline, CDR1 SGHAT and CDR2 FQNNGV. V was cut by 5 bases and J by 9 bases, with 11 bases left in between. The CDR3 length is 12 residues. CDR3 bases: TGTGCCAGCAGCCTCTCTAATACTGAGCAGTTCTTC. Protein sequence: CASSLSNTEQFF.

The rearrangement uses TRBV10-3 and TRBJ2-6; possible D gene TRBD2, 6 bases. V lost 0 bases to trimming and J lost 4 bases, with 10 bases between them. The germline V gene has CDR1 ENHRY and CDR2 SYGVKD. This CDR3 region has 16 residues. CDR3 region: CAISESGGTGANVLTF. The CDR3 DNA follows: TGTGCCATCAGTGAGTCGGGGGGTACGGGGGCCAACGTCCTGACTTTC.

The rearrangement links TRBV2 to TRBJ1-2, with TRBD1 matching 10 bases. Germline CDR1 and CDR2: SNHLY and FYNNEI. The CDR3 totals 14 residues. Trimming took 7 bases from V and 3 from J; bases not matched to a gene: 5. This CDR3 reads CASINGQGDYGYTF. The CDR3, as DNA: TGTGCCAGCATAAACGGACAGGGGGACTATGGCTACACCTTC.

J is TRBJ2-1 and V is TRBV6-5; 7 bases are shared with TRBD2. With 8 bases clipped from V and 9 bases from J, the junction kept 10 bases outside the gene matches. CDR3 length: 13 residues. Germline V gene lookup returns CDR1 MNHEY and CDR2 SVGAGI. CDR3 nucleotide sequence: TGTGCCAGCGGACAAAGCGGGAAGGGTGAGCAGTTCTTC. Translated, it gives CASGQSGKGEQFF.

The gene calls are TRBV7-2 and TRBJ1-1, with a tentative D call TRBD1 (5 bases). V dropped 0 bases and J dropped 6 bases, with 11 bases sitting between them. The length of the CDR3 is 14 residues. Germline V gene data show CDR1 as SGHTA and CDR2 as FQGNSA. CDR3 residues: CASSLAQGRSEAFF. As DNA, the CDR3 is TGTGCCAGCAGCTTAGCCCAGGGTAGGTCTGAAGCTTTCTTT.

The chain is built from TRBV5-1 and TRBJ2-3; 9 nucleotides agree with TRBD1. The trim removed 4 bases at V and 5 bases at J, leaving 11 bases unmatched. Germline V gene data show CDR1 as SGHRS and CDR2 as YFSETQ. This CDR3 has 16 amino acids. For the CDR3, the DNA is TGCGCCAGCAGCCCTGTGACAGGGGGTTTCGTAGATACGCAGTATTTT. Protein: CASSPVTGGFVDTQYF.

The rearrangement uses TRBV27 and TRBJ1-1; D might be TRBD1 (5 bases). Per germline, CDR1 MNHEY and CDR2 SMNVEV (reference sequence). Trimming took off 6 bases at V and 0 bases at J, with 8 bases between the two ends. This CDR3 is 13 amino acids long. The DNA of the CDR3 is TGTGCCAGCAGGTCGACAGTGAACACTGAAGCTTTCTTT. Its translation is CASRSTVNTEAFF.

V is TRBV6-6 and J is TRBJ1-5, with D possibly being TRBD1 (5 bases). Deletions cut 6 bases from V and 4 bases from J, with 13 bases between. CDR1 and CDR2 from the germline V gene are MNHNY and SVGAGI (reference sequence). CDR3 size: 14 residues. This CDR3 is CASSPEGVNQPQHF. Written as DNA, the CDR3 is TGTGCCAGCAGCCCCGAAGGGGTTAATCAGCCCCAGCATTTT.

The V call is TRBV11-3, the J call TRBJ1-1; 7 nucleotides match TRBD1. Trimming cost V 0 bases and J 1 base; bases outside gene matches: 14. Germline CDR1 reads SGHNT; CDR2 reads YENEEA. This CDR3 comprises 19 residues. The CDR3 nucleotides are TGTGCCAGCAGCTTAGATACGACAGGGACTTTATTGGAGAACACTGAAGCTTTCTTT. This sequence encodes CASSLDTTGTLLENTEAFF.

J is TRBJ2-7 and V is TRBV5-1; no clear D gene. Germline CDR1 is SGHRS and CDR2 is YFSETQ. The V gene lost 7 bases and the J gene lost 3 bases, with 11 bases spanning the gap. CDR3 length: 12 amino acids. The CDR3 reads CASRRQDYEQYF. DNA for the CDR3: TGCGCCAGCCGTCGGCAGGACTACGAGCAGTACTTC.

Here the CDR3 DNA reads TGTGCCAGCAGTGATTTCCGCGGCGGGGGAGGATCCTACGAGCAGTACTTC. Its protein is CASSDFRGGGGSYEQYF. This chain joins TRBV25-1 and TRBJ2-7; TRBD2 matches 7 bases. V shed 3 bases and J 1 base; nucleotides not matched to a gene: 12. Germline V gene data show CDR1 as MGHDK and CDR2 as SYGVNS. This CDR3 comprises 17 residues.

The chain links TRBV19 to TRBJ2-7; weak D call: TRBD2 (6 bases). The CDR3 runs to 15 residues. CDR1 and CDR2 (germline): LNHDA, SQIVND (reference sequence). The germline V and J ends were trimmed by 3 bases and 0 bases, with 12 bases remaining between them. The CDR3, as DNA: TGTGCCAGTAGTATCTTGGGGGGTGCCTCCTACGAGCAGTACTTC. Translating gives CASSILGGASYEQYF.

This clone was seen a single time. The chain couples TRBV9 to TRBJ2-1; D ambiguous. The CDR3 is 16 amino acids. V was pared by 6 bases and J by 0 bases, with 16 bases between. Germline V gene sequence: CDR1 SGDLS, CDR2 YYNGEE. CDR3 in DNA: TGTGCCAGCACCCCAAATGGGCCGACCTCCTACAATGAGCAGTTCTTC. It codes for CASTPNGPTSYNEQFF. The whole variable domain, filled in from reference TRBV9 and TRBJ2-1, reads DSGVTQTPKHLITATGQRVTLRCSPRSGDLSVYWYQQSLDQGLQFLIQYYNGEERAKGNILERFSAQQFPDLHSELNLSSLELGDSALYFCASTPNGPTSYNEQFFGPGTRLTVL.

This chain connects TRBV11-1 to TRBJ2-2; 9 positions match TRBD2. Trimming removed 6 bases from V and 4 bases from J; junction bases left unmatched: 12. Per the germline V gene, CDR1 is SGHAT and CDR2 is FQDESV (reference sequence). The length of the CDR3 is 17 residues. CDR3 in amino acids: CASSIPGLAGPTGELFF. The CDR3 nucleotides are TGTGCCAGCAGTATCCCGGGGCTAGCGGGACCCACCGGGGAGCTGTTTTTT.

The genes are TRBV6-5 and TRBJ2-3; D uncertain. V lost 0 bases, J lost 5 bases, and 12 bases lay in between. Per germline, CDR1 MNHEY and CDR2 SVGAGI. There are 15 residues in the CDR3. CDR3 coding DNA: TGTGCCAGCAGTTACTCCGGCACCAGCGAAGATACGCAGTATTTT. Translated: CASSYSGTSEDTQYF.

The CDR3 is CASSTRDYEETQYF. The DNA of the CDR3 is TGTGCCAGCAGCACCCGGGACTACGAAGAGACCCAGTACTTC. The chain has TRBV5-4 and TRBJ2-5, with 7 bases that match TRBD2. Losses at the gene ends were 4 bases for V and 3 bases for J; bases not matched to a gene: 6. The CDR3 runs to 14 residues. Germline V CDR1 and CDR2: SGHNT, YYREEE (reference sequence). Full variable domain (outside the CDR3, taken from reference TRBV5-4 and TRBJ2-5): ETGVTQSPTHLIKTRGQQVTLRCSSQSGHNTVSWYQQALGQGPQFIFQYYREEENGRGNFPPRFSGLQFPNYSSELNVNALELDDSALYLCASSTRDYEETQYFGPGTRLLVL.

The rearrangement uses TRBV5-4 and TRBJ2-2; 10 positions match TRBD1. The CDR3 loop spans 18 amino acids. The ends lost 3 bases at V and 5 bases at J; junction bases unmatched: 13. Germline-derived CDR1 and CDR2 are SGHNT and YYREEE (reference sequence). DNA of the CDR3: TGTGCCAGCAGCTGGGGGGGAGCCGGGACAGGGGTTACCGGGGAGCTGTTTTTT. Translating it yields CASSWGGAGTGVTGELFF.

This clone was detected only once. This chain links TRBV6-7 with TRBJ2-7, with D perhaps TRBD1 (6 bases). TRBV6-7 is noted as an ORF with a role that remains uncertain. The CDR3 length is 16 residues. The germline V and J ends were trimmed by 2 bases and 2 bases, with 16 bases remaining between them. The CDR3 DNA reads TGTGCCAGCAGTTACCCGAACAGGGCGGGCGCCTACGAGCAGTACTTC. Translating gives CASSYPNRAGAYEQYF.

The gene calls are TRBV7-9 and TRBJ2-3, with 7 bases lining up with TRBD2. The CDR3 has 15 amino acids. CDR1 and CDR2 (germline): SEHNR, FQNEAQ (reference sequence). V shed 3 bases, J shed 0 bases, and the junction held 3 bases outside the gene matches. CDR3 coding DNA: TGTGCCAGCAGCTTCAAGCGGGGAAGCACAGATACGCAGTATTTT. Protein: CASSFKRGSTDTQYF.

This chain joins TRBV5-1 and TRBJ2-7; TRBD1 is a possible D gene (5 bases). There are 14 residues in the CDR3. Germline V lookup: CDR1 SGHRS, CDR2 YFSETQ. Trimming pared 4 bases from V and 5 bases from J, leaving 16 bases between. The CDR3 bases are TGCGCCAGCAGCCCAGAGGCAGGGAAACACGAGCAGTACTTC. This sequence encodes CASSPEAGKHEQYF.

The chain recombines TRBV7-9 with TRBJ2-3, with 10 bases lining up with TRBD1. The CDR3 has 15 residues. V trimming: 5 bases; J trimming: 0 bases; junction bases outside the gene matches: 2. CDR1 is SEHNR and CDR2 is FQNEAQ in the germline V gene (reference sequence). The chain's CDR3 is CASSKGQGSTDTQYF. Written as DNA, the CDR3 is TGTGCCAGCAGCAAGGGACAGGGGAGCACAGATACGCAGTATTTT.

This chain uses TRBV19 with TRBJ1-2; D is unclear. The CDR3 runs to 17 residues. With 6 bases removed from V and 4 bases from J, the gap between germline ends came to 24 bases. In germline, CDR1 is LNHDA, CDR2 SQIVND (reference sequence). The CDR3 region is CASSVMKQTKASYGYTF. DNA for the CDR3: TGTGCCAGTAGCGTAATGAAACAGACGAAAGCTTCCTATGGCTACACCTTC.